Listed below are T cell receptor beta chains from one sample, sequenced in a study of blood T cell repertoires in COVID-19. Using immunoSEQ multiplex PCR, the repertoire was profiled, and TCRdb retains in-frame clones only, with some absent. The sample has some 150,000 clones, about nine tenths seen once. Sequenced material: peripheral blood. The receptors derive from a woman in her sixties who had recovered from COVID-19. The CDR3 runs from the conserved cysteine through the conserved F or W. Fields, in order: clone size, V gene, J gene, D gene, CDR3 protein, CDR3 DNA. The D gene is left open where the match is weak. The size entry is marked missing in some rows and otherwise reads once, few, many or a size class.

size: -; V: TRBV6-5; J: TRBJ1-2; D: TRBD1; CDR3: CASSDREFGNYGYTF; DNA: TGTGCCAGCAGCGACAGGGAGTTTGGTAACTATGGCTACACCTTC
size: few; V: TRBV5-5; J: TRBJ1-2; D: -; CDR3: CASSTRQDYGYTF; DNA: TGTGCCAGCAGCACCCGACAGGACTATGGCTACACCTTC
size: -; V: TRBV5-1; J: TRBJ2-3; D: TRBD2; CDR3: CASSLFGGAADTQYF; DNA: TGCGCCAGCAGCCTCTTCGGGGGGGCCGCAGATACGCAGTATTTT
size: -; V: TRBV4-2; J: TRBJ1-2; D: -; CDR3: CASSQLAAPRGGKGYGYTF; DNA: TGTGCCAGCAGCCAATTGGCGGCTCCACGGGGGGGGAAGGGCTATGGCTACACCTTC
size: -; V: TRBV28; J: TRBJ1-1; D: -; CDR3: CASSLQERAFF; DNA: TGTGCCAGCAGTTTACAGGAAAGAGCTTTCTTT
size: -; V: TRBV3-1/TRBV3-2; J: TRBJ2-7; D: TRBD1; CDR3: CASSQEGQGTSYEQYF; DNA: TGTGCCAGCAGCCAGGAGGGACAGGGGACCTCCTACGAGCAGTACTTC
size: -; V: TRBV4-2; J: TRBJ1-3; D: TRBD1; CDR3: CASSSDRVSGNTIYF; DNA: TGTGCCAGCAGCTCAGACAGGGTGTCTGGAAACACCATATATTTT
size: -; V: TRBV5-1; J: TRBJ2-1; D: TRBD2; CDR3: CARSLGGGPGGDEQFF; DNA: TGCGCCCGCAGCTTGGGCGGGGGGCCCGGGGGAGATGAGCAGTTCTTC
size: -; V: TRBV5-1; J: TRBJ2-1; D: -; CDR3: CASSLVPEMADNEQFF; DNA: TGCGCCAGCAGCTTGGTCCCAGAAATGGCTGACAATGAGCAGTTCTTC
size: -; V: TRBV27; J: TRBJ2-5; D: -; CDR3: CASRWGPRETQYF; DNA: TGTGCCAGCAGGTGGGGCCCACGAGAGACCCAGTACTTC
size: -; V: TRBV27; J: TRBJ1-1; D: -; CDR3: CASRRLLGGLNTEAFF; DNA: TGTGCCAGCCGTAGACTCCTAGGGGGTTTGAACACTGAAGCTTTCTTT
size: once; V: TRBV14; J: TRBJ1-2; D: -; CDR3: CASSHTGVKNGYTF; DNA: TGTGCCAGCAGTCATACCGGGGTTAAGAATGGCTACACCTTC
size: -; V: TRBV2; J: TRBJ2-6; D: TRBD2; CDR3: CASRWTSGAGANVLTF; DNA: TGTGCCAGCAGATGGACTAGCGGAGCTGGGGCCAACGTCCTGACTTTC
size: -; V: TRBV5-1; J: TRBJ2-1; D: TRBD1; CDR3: CASSLRDRGRNEQFF; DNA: TGCGCCAGCAGCTTGAGGGACAGGGGGCGTAATGAGCAGTTCTTC
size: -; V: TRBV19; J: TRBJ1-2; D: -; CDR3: CASRLSPNYGYTF; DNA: TGTGCCAGTAGGCTATCTCCTAACTATGGCTACACCTTC
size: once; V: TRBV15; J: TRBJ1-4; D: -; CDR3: CATSRDRMSLRRANEKLFF; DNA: TGTGCCACCAGCAGAGATCGAATGTCTCTCCGCAGGGCTAATGAAAAACTGTTTTTT
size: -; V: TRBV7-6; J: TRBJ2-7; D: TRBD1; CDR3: CASSIGQGGEQYF; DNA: TGTGCCAGCAGCATAGGACAGGGCGGCGAGCAGTACTTC
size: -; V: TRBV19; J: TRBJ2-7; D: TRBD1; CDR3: CASSIVGGQGLYEQYF; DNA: TGTGCCAGTAGTATAGTTGGAGGACAGGGCCTCTACGAGCAGTACTTC
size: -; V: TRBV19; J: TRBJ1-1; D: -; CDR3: CASSIRTSTEAFF; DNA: TGTGCCAGTAGTATCCGGACAAGCACTGAAGCTTTCTTT